This entry is about one T cell receptor (beta chain). In its sample, this clonotype was seen a few times. Its antigen is unknown. No base qualities exist here, and no much larger clone lies one base off it. The protocol used for the library was 5' RACE. TCRdb records Illumina HiSeq 2500 as the sequencer. A second PCR of roughly 7 to 11 cycles was performed with a sample-barcoded 5' primer and a J-beta primer mix. Each TCR beta cDNA molecule received a unique molecular identifier from a template-switch 5' adaptor carrying 12 random nucleotides. Each sample yielded at least 2.5 million CDR3-containing paired-end reads. First-strand cDNA synthesis was performed from all RNA using the Mint cDNA synthesis kit, with priming by a TRBC-specific oligonucleotide. All cDNA was treated with uracil-DNA glycosylase and then went through a first 18-cycle PCR with the universal primers M1SS and BC2_uni_R. The authors' analysis ran thus. Each sample was normalized by randomly selecting 1 million high-quality reads, each carrying a distinct molecular identifier. Instead of being binned into consensus sequences, reads with shared molecular identifiers were discarded. MiTCR, set to a Q25 quality threshold and the strictest error-elimination algorithm, was used for CDR3 identification, clonotype clustering and error correction. A nonparametric unseen species model with Euler transformation was used to estimate a lower bound on total TCR beta diversity. In TCRdb, the public reads were trimmed at Q25 with fastp and aligned with MiXCR, with productive beta chains retained. CDR3 protein sequences are deduplicated, and each keeps its most common genes and DNA. These V and J calls are TCRdb output, not the study's own analysis. The sample contains around 850,000 distinct CDR3 sequences, 35% to 40% of them found a single time. Together, the top ten hold 10% to 15% of the sample.

Including cysteine and phenylalanine, the CDR3 has 17 amino acids. The kept DNA is CDR3 alone, 51 bases in frame from the first base. Clipping removes 4 bases from V and 3 bases from J, with 16 as the unmatched junction base count. The germline V gene (reference sequence) gives CDR1 as DFQATT and CDR2 as SNEGSKA. The 39 donors, aged about 6 to 95 years, were systemically healthy Caucasian individuals from Russia. Each donor gave around 9.9 milliliters of peripheral blood, collected into EDTA-treated Vacutainer tubes. Ficoll-Paque density-gradient centrifugation was used to isolate PBMCs, with at least 6.5 million per sample. Trizol reagent was used to extract total RNA from the PBMCs, yielding at least 5 micrograms per sample. For every donor, an aliquot of PBMCs went through flow cytometry to measure the percentages of naive CD45RAhigh/CD27high T cells. This sample is part of a study of blood T cells in healthy people across ages (dated by TCRdb to between 2014 and 2016). As for the study more broadly: Template switching captured roughly one uniquely barcoded TCR beta cDNA molecule per two T cells in model experiments. Age-related changes in TCR beta repertoire diversity were measured in the study by deep sequencing normalized with unique cDNA molecular identifiers. For two donors (one aged 18 to 29 and one aged 80 or older), the study analyzed two additional independent replicas of 1 million unique cDNA reads from the same blood draw. Four age groups were formed from the donors: young (average approximately 15 years), middle-aged (approximately 40), aged (approximately 60) and long-lived (more than 75). To avoid experimental bias, donors of different ages were distributed randomly across sequencing lanes. Here is what the overall study found, with its caveats: As age increased, observed TCR beta diversity per million T cells dropped in a roughly linear way, and a significant reduction was already evident by age 40. Since profiling was done on bulk unsorted PBMCs, naive and antigen-experienced compartments could not be conclusively compared. Compared with the aged group, the long-lived group had more naive CD4+ T cells, fewer expanded clones and increased TCR diversity, a pattern suggesting age selection. The CMV infection status of donors was not known, potentially confounding age-related changes in expanded clonotypes. Observed TCR beta diversity correlated strongly with the percentage of naive T cells measured by flow cytometry. Estimates of total diversity based on one million sequenced T cells were regarded as lower bounds and as underestimates.

The sequence joins TRBV20-1 to TRBJ2-3; 7 middle bases align to TRBD1. Specimen: blood. This TCR derives from a man younger than 35 in good health. The CDR3 has the sequence CSATLARLRQGTDTQYF. Read as DNA, the sequence is TGCAGTGCTACCCTCGCACGACTGAGACAGGGAACAGATACGCAGTATTTT.